The 3 T cell receptor beta chains below all came from one sample that was sequenced in a study of T cells after posttransplantation cyclophosphamide. Produced via immunoSEQ multiplex PCR; TCRdb's table is partial and in-frame only. The sample carries 8,000 to 9,000 clones, approximately 87% recorded once. Busulfan-fludarabine conditioning, marrow transplant, and cyclophosphamide on days +3 and +4 were administered. Material: PBMCs, obtained after allogeneic stem cell transplant with posttransplant cyclophosphamide. All receptors come from a female patient in her forties who received an allogeneic stem cell transplant from an unrelated donor, was CMV-positive, and had no GVHD. Some T cells could come from the graft donor.

This sequence joins TRBV7-9 and TRBJ1-5, with a possible D match to TRBD1 (5 bases). CDR1 SEHNR and CDR2 FQNEAQ come from the germline V gene (reference sequence). V lost 5 bases and J 3 bases, leaving 20 bases between the germline ends. The length of the CDR3 is 17 residues. CDR3 region: CASSQAIDSGYNQPQHF. CDR3 in DNA: TGTGCCAGCAGCCAAGCTATTGACAGTGGCTACAATCAGCCCCAGCATTTT.

This clone was counted only a few times. This chain joins TRBV5-4 and TRBJ2-7; 9 bases map to TRBD2. Germline loops: CDR1 SGHNT, CDR2 YYREEE (reference sequence). J lost 3 bases, V lost 6 bases, and 13 bases had no gene match. The CDR3 sequence is 16 residues long. The CDR3, as DNA: TGTGCCAGCACCCCAGGGGGGCCAGCGGGGGGCTACGAGCAGTACTTC. Amino acids: CASTPGGPAGGYEQYF.

In DNA form, the CDR3 reads TGCGCCAGCAGTCAACGACCGGGACAGGGGTGCTACACCTTC. Translated, it gives CASSQRPGQGCYTF. The chain recombines TRBV23-1 with TRBJ1-2, with 10 bases aligning to TRBD1. TRBV23-1 is noted as an ORF with a role that remains uncertain. The CDR3 covers 14 residues. V lost 2 bases and J lost 9; bases outside the gene matches: 6.